The present T cell receptor beta chain was sequenced within a study of PD-L1 blockade in urothelial cancer. Study at large: Males with bladder-origin urothelial cancer constituted about 85% of the roughly 29 patients. Prior regimens of chemotherapy numbered 0 to 3 per patient.

The time point here: pretreatment peripheral blood. The CDR3 totals 19 residues. Germline V gene data show CDR1 as SGHRS and CDR2 as YFSETQ. V was cut by 0 bases and J by 2 bases, with 21 bases left in between. Every PCR received spiked-in synthetic TCR analog templates. Assay used: immunoSEQ multiplex PCR; TCRdb lists only in-frame clones, some missing. There are 35,000 to 45,000 clones in the sample; 88% occur only once, and about 25% lies in the top ten. The rearrangement uses TRBV5-1 and TRBJ2-1; D gene uncertain. The sample here was PBMCs, taken around atezolizumab (anti-PD-L1) treatment. This receptor was obtained from a donor aged 40 or over with urothelial cancer. The CDR3 sequence is CASSLALPRTVRAYNEQFF. DNA for the CDR3: TGCGCCAGCAGCTTGGCCCTACCGCGAACCGTCCGGGCCTACAATGAGCAGTTCTTC.